Below, 20 T cell receptor beta chains from the same sample are listed, as sequenced in a study of T cell repertoires in ileal Crohn's disease. The table came from immunoSEQ multiplex PCR; TCRdb's copy has only in-frame clones and leaves some out. The sample carries 13,000 or so clones, approximately 90% recorded once. The sample was ileal tissue. Every receptor here comes from an adult with Crohn's disease.

This clone was seen more than once but under ten times. The rearrangement joins TRBV6-1 to TRBJ1-1; D uncertain. CDR3 length equals 12 residues. Germline V gene sequence: CDR1 MNHNS, CDR2 SASEGT. Trimming took 5 bases from V and 3 from J, leaving 7 bases between them. CDR3 in amino acids: CASSQDYTEAFF. The DNA of the CDR3 is TGTGCCAGCAGTCAGGACTACACTGAAGCTTTCTTT.

V and J are TRBV27 and TRBJ1-1; 9 bases map to TRBD1. The V gene's germline CDR1 is MNHEY and CDR2 SMNVEV (reference sequence). CDR3 length: 16 amino acids. The ends lost 4 bases at V and 0 bases at J; junction bases unmatched: 6. The CDR3 DNA follows: TGTGCCAGCAGTTCCCCCGGGACAGGGCTGAACACTGAAGCTTTCTTT. Encoded protein: CASSSPGTGLNTEAFF.

This sequence joins TRBV19 and TRBJ1-5; no definite D call. V gave up 5 bases and J gave up 5 bases, with 13 bases separating them. In germline, CDR1 is LNHDA, CDR2 SQIVND (reference sequence). The CDR3 length is 14 residues. CDR3 residues: CASSLSFEDQPQHF. The DNA of the CDR3 is TGTGCCAGTAGTTTAAGTTTTGAGGATCAGCCCCAGCATTTT.

V is TRBV5-1 and J is TRBJ2-7, with 7 bases identical to TRBD1. The J segment lost 0 bases and the V segment lost 4 bases, leaving 4 bases of the junction unmatched. Germline CDR1 and CDR2: SGHRS and YFSETQ. This CDR3 has 14 amino acids. The CDR3 loop reads CASSPRDSSYEQYF. The DNA for the CDR3 is TGCGCCAGCAGCCCCCGGGACAGCTCCTACGAGCAGTACTTC.

V gene TRBV4-2 combines with J gene TRBJ2-2; D is unresolved. Trimming stripped 1 base from V and 1 base from J, with 13 bases between. CDR1 is LGHNA and CDR2 is YNFKEQ in the germline V gene. This CDR3 has 17 residues. The CDR3 DNA sequence: TGTGCCAGCAGCCAAGCGGTGACTCCTGAGAACACCGGGGAGCTGTTTTTT. Translating it yields CASSQAVTPENTGELFF.

This sequence joins TRBV9 and TRBJ2-3, with D possibly matching TRBD2 (5 bases). V was trimmed by 3 bases and J by 3 bases, leaving 14 bases between them. In germline, CDR1 is SGDLS, CDR2 YYNGEE. This CDR3 region has 15 residues. The CDR3 coding sequence is TGTGCCAGCAGCGCACTCGGGGAACGGACAGATACGCAGTATTTT. Protein product: CASSALGERTDTQYF.

Note on this clone: One junction end disagrees with the germline gene, perhaps due to a read error. The chain joins TRBV5-1 to TRBJ2-1; D possibly corresponds to TRBD2 (5 bases). Germline V gives CDR1 SGHRS, CDR2 YFSETQ. CDR3 length: 15 residues. CDR3 amino acids: CASSLAVSAYYEQFF. As DNA, the CDR3 is TGCGCCAGCAGCTTGGCCGTTAGCGCCTACTATGAGCAGTTCTTC.

The chain uses TRBV7-2 and TRBJ2-7; 13 positions agree with TRBD2. Germline loops: CDR1 SGHTA, CDR2 FQGNSA. There are 18 residues in the CDR3. The junction had 8 bases not matched to a gene; V was cut back by 2 bases and J by 1 base. DNA of the CDR3: TGTGCCAGCAGCTTAAAAGGACTAGCGGGAGTTGGGTCCTACGAGCAGTACTTC. It translates to CASSLKGLAGVGSYEQYF.

The gene calls are TRBV30 and TRBJ1-6, with 11 bases that match TRBD1. The CDR3 has 13 amino acids. V shed 5 bases, J shed 10 bases, and the junction held 4 bases outside the gene matches. In germline, CDR1 is GTSNPN, CDR2 SVGIG (reference sequence). Here the CDR3 DNA reads TGTGCCTGGGGGGGACAGGGGGAATCACCCCTCCACTTT. The encoded protein is CAWGGQGESPLHF.

The chain recombines TRBV27 with TRBJ1-1; D remains unclear. The germline V gene has CDR1 MNHEY and CDR2 SMNVEV (reference sequence). V lost 3 bases to trimming and J lost 1 base, with 9 bases between them. The CDR3 runs to 14 residues. The CDR3 region has the DNA TGTGCCAGCAGTTTTAACAGAAGGAACACTGAAGCTTTCTTT. Protein: CASSFNRRNTEAFF.

This clone was counted a single time. This rearrangement joins TRBV5-6 to TRBJ1-2, with D maybe TRBD1 (5 bases). The CDR3 is made up of 14 amino acids. Germline CDR1 SGHDT, CDR2 YYEEEE. Trimming took 1 base from V and 5 from J, leaving 12 bases between them. CDR3 region: CASSLYPPGYGYTF. DNA of the CDR3: TGTGCCAGCAGCTTGTATCCCCCAGGGTATGGCTACACCTTC.

The chain couples TRBV5-5 to TRBJ1-4; 7 nucleotides line up with TRBD1. The germline gives CDR1 SGHKS, CDR2 YYEKEE (reference sequence). The CDR3 consists of 14 residues. With V trimmed by 3 bases and J by 4 bases, 3 bases remained unmatched. The CDR3 reads CASSSGQINEKLFF. DNA for the CDR3: TGTGCCAGCAGCTCGGGACAGATTAATGAAAAACTGTTTTTT.

The chain has TRBV9 and TRBJ2-1, with D possibly matching TRBD1 (6 bases). Germline values: CDR1 SGDLS, CDR2 YYNGEE. V lost 2 bases and J 7 bases, leaving 19 bases between the germline ends. This CDR3 is 16 amino acids long. CDR3 amino acids: CASSVGPQGLGNEQFF. The CDR3 region has the DNA TGTGCCAGCAGCGTGGGTCCCCAGGGGTTGGGAAATGAGCAGTTCTTC.

The CDR3 region is CASSSGLAGPYNEQFF. DNA for the CDR3: TGCGCCAGCAGCAGTGGACTAGCGGGACCCTACAATGAGCAGTTCTTC. This chain connects TRBV5-1 to TRBJ2-1, with 12 bases aligning to TRBD2. Germline lookup yields CDR1 SGHRS and CDR2 YFSETQ. This CDR3 region has 16 residues. After removal of 4 bases from V and 2 bases from J, the junction contained 4 bases not matched to a gene.

Remarks on this clone: A junction end diverges from the germline sequence, so it may reflect a read error. This sequence joins TRBV7-7 and TRBJ2-3, with 7 bases lining up with TRBD2. The CDR3 sequence is 14 residues long. Germline V gene data show CDR1 as SSHAT and CDR2 as FNYEAQ (reference sequence). The CDR3 nucleotides read TGTGCTAGCAGCGCCGGCGGGGGATCAGATACGCAGTATTTT. Translation: CASSAGGGSDTQYF.

This clone has a single count. The rearrangement links TRBV30 to TRBJ1-2, with D possibly being TRBD1 (5 bases). Germline assignment: CDR1 GTSNPN and CDR2 SVGIG (reference sequence). CDR3 length: 12 residues. Trimming took 0 bases from V and 5 from J, leaving 7 bases between them. CDR3 bases: TGTGCCTGGAGTGTAGGGGCGTATGGCTACACCTTC. It specifies CAWSVGAYGYTF.

This chain uses TRBV11-3 with TRBJ2-5, with 11 bases fitting TRBD2. The CDR3 runs to 17 residues. Trimming cost V 1 base and J 2 bases; bases outside gene matches: 6. The germline V gene encodes CDR1 SGHNT and CDR2 YENEEA. CDR3 region: CASSLGLAGGLQETQYF. The CDR3 bases are TGTGCCAGCAGCTTAGGGCTAGCGGGGGGCCTTCAAGAGACCCAGTACTTC.

There are a few counts of this clone. J is TRBJ2-5 and V is TRBV7-2; tentative D call: TRBD1 (5 bases). The end of the DNA fits TRBJ2-7 better, so the J call may be wrong. The germline gives CDR1 SGHTA, CDR2 FQGNSA. This CDR3 region has 19 residues. DNA for the CDR3: TGTGCCAGCAGCTTACCTGCCACGAAGAACAGGAGAAGCTCCTACGAGCAGTACTTC. Amino acids: CASSLPATKNRRSSYEQYF.

The rearrangement joins TRBV19 to TRBJ1-5; D might be TRBD1 (5 bases). This CDR3 has 14 amino acids. Germline lookup yields CDR1 LNHDA and CDR2 SQIVND (reference sequence). Deletions cut 3 bases from V and 9 bases from J, with 15 bases between. The CDR3 sequence is CASSMKGTGWPQHF. CDR3 coding DNA: TGTGCCAGTAGTATGAAAGGGACTGGTTGGCCCCAGCATTTT.

The chain couples TRBV6-1 to TRBJ1-2, with D uncertain. The CDR3 runs 11 residues. CDR1 is MNHNS, CDR2 SASEGT, per germline. CDR3 protein: CATQINYGYTF. The CDR3 nucleotides read TGTGCTACACAGATTAACTATGGCTACACCTTC.